This T cell receptor (beta chain) came from a study of blood T cell repertoires in COVID-19. Assay: immunoSEQ multiplex PCR; the TCRdb copy retains only in-frame clones and omits some. This table has around 200,000 clones, 83% appearing once. The CDR3 runs 15 residues. Germline V gene data show CDR1 as MNHNY and CDR2 as SVGAGI (reference sequence). The V and J ends lost 8 bases and 0 bases, in that order; junction bases with no gene match: 8. This chain links TRBV6-6 with TRBJ2-3; 7 nucleotides align to TRBD1. This clonotype was obtained from a woman aged 30 to 39 with COVID-19, enrolled during active disease. Sequenced sample: peripheral blood. The CDR3 is CASDPDRISTDTQYF. CDR3 nucleotides: TGTGCCAGCGATCCGGACAGGATAAGCACAGATACGCAGTATTTT.